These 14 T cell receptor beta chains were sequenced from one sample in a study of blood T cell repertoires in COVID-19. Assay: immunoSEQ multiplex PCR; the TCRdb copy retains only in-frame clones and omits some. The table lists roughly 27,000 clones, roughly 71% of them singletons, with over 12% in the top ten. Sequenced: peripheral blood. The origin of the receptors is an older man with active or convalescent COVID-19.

CDR3 bases: TGTGCCAGCAGAAACCCGGGATCCTATAATTCACCCCTCCACTTT. Translation: CASRNPGSYNSPLHF. The V gene is TRBV6-5, the J gene TRBJ1-6; D not certain. Looked up from germline, CDR1 is MNHEY and CDR2 is SVGAGI. V lost 6 bases and J lost 1, with 10 bases in between. The CDR3 spans 15 residues.

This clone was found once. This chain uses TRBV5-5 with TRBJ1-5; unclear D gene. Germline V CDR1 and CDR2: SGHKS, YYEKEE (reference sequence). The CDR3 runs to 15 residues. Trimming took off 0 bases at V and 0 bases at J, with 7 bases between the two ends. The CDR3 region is CASSLGQNSNQPQHF. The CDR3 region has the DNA TGTGCCAGCAGCTTGGGACAAAATAGCAATCAGCCCCAGCATTTT. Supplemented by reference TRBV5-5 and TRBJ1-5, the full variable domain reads DAGVTQSPTHLIKTRGQQVTLRCSPISGHKSVSWYQQVLGQGPQFIFQYYEKEERGRGNFPDRFSARQFPNYSSELNVNALLLGDSALYLCASSLGQNSNQPQHFGDGTRLSIL.

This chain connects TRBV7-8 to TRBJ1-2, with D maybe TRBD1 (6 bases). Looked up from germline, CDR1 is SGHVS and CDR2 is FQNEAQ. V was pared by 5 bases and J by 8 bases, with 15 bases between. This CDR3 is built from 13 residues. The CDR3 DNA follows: TGTGCCAGCAGCCTACTACCGGGACAAGGCTACACCTTC. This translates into CASSLLPGQGYTF.

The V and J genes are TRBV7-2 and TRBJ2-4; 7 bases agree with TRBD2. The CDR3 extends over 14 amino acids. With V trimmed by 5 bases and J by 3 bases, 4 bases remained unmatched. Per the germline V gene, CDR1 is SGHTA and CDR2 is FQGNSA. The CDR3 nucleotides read TGTGCCAGCAGCCCTACTAGCGTCAAAAACATTCAGTACTTC. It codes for CASSPTSVKNIQYF.

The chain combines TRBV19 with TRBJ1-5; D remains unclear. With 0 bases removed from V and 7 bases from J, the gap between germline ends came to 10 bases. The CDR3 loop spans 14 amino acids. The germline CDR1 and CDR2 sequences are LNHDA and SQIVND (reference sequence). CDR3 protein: CASSIERERQPQHF. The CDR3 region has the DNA TGTGCCAGTAGTATAGAGAGGGAACGGCAGCCCCAGCATTTT.

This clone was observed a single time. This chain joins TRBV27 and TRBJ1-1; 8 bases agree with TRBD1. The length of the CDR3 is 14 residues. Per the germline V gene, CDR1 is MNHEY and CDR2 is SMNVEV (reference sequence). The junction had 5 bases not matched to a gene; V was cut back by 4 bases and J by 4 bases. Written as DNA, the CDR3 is TGTGCCAGCAGTTCCGCAGGGGGCCGCACTGAAGCTTTCTTT. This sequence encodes CASSSAGGRTEAFF.

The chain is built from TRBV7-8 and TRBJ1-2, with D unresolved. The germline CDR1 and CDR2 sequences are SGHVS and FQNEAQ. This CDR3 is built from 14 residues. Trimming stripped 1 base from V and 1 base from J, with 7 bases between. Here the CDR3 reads CASSLVSLNYGYTF. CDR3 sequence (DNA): TGTGCCAGCAGCTTAGTATCTCTTAACTATGGCTACACCTTC.

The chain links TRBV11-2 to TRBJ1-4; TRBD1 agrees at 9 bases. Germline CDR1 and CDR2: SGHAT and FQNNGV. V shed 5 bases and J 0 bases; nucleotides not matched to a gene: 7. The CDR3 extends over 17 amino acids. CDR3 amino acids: CASSPRTGVSTNEKLFF. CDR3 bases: TGTGCCAGCAGCCCGCGGACAGGGGTCTCAACTAATGAAAAACTGTTTTTT.

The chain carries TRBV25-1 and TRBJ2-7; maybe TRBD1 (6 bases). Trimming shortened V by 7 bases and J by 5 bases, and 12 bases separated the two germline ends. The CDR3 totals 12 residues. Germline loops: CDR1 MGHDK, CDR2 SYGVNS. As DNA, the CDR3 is TGTGCCAGCACAGGCAGGGGCAACGAGCAGTACTTC. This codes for CASTGRGNEQYF.

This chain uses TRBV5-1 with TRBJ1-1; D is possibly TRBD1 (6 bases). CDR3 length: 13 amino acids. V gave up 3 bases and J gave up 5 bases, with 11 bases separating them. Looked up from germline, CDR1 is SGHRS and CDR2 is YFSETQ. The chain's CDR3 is CASSYIRGTEAFF. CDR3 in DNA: TGCGCCAGCAGCTACATCAGGGGTACTGAAGCTTTCTTT.

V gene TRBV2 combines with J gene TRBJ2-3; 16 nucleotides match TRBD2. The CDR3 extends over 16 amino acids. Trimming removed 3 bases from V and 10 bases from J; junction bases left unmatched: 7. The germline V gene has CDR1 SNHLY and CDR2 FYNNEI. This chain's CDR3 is CASSEGTSGRAGSQYF. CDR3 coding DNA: TGTGCCAGCAGTGAGGGGACTAGCGGGAGGGCGGGGTCGCAGTATTTT.

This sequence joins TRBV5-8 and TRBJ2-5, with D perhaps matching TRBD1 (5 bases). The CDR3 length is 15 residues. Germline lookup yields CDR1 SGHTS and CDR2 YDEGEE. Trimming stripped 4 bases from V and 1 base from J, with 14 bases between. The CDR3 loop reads CASSPRQILQETQYF. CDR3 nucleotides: TGTGCCAGCAGCCCTCGACAGATACTCCAAGAGACCCAGTACTTC.

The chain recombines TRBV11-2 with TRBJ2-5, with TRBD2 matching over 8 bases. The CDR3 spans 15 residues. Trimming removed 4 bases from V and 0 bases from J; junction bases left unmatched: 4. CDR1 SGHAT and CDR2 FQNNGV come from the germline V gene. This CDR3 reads CASSSGGGYQETQYF. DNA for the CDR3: TGTGCCAGCAGCTCCGGGGGGGGGTACCAAGAGACCCAGTACTTC.

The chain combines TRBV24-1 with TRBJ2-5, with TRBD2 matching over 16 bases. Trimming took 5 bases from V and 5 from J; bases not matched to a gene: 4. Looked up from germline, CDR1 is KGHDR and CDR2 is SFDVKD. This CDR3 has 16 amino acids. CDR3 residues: CATSGGTSGRVETQYF. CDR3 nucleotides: TGTGCCACCAGTGGAGGGACTAGCGGGAGGGTGGAGACCCAGTACTTC.